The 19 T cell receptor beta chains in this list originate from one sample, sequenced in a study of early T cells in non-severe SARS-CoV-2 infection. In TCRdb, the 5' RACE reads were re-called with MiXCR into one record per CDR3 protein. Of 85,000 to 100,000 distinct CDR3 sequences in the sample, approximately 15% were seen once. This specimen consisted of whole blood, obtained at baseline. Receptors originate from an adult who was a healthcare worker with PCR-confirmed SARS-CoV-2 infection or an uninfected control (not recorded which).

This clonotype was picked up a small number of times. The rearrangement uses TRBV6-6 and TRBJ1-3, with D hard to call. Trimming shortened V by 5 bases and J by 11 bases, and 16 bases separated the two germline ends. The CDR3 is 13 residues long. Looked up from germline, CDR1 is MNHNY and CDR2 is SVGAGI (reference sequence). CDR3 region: CASSQIEPRSIYF. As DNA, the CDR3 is TGTGCCAGCAGTCAGATCGAACCCAGATCCATATATTTT.

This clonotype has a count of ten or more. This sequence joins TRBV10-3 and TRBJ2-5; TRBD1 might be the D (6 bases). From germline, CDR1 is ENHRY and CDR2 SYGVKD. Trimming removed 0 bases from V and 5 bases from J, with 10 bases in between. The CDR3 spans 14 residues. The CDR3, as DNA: TGTGCCATCAGTGAGTCCCTACAGGGCGAGACCCAGTACTTC. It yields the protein CAISESLQGETQYF.

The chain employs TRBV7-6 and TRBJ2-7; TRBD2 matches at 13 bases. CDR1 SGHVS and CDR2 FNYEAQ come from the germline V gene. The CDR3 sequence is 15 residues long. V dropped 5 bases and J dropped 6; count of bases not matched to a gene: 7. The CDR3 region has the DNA TGTGCCAGCAGCCCAAGGACTAGCGGGAGAGCCGAGCAGTACTTC. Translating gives CASSPRTSGRAEQYF.

CDR3 protein: CASSAGGGSTEAFF. DNA for the CDR3: TGTGCCAGCTCAGCGGGGGGCGGGAGCACTGAAGCTTTCTTT. The chain carries TRBV18 and TRBJ1-1, with D perhaps TRBD1 (6 bases). This CDR3 comprises 14 residues. Germline-derived CDR1 and CDR2 are KGHSH and LQKENI. Trimming shortened V by 5 bases and J by 4 bases, and 14 bases separated the two germline ends.

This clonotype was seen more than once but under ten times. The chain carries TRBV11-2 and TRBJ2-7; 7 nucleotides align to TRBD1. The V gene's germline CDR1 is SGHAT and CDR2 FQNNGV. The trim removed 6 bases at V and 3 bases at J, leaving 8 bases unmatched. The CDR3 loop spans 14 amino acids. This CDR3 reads CASSSNRGIYEQYF. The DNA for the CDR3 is TGTGCCAGCAGTTCGAACAGGGGTATCTACGAGCAGTACTTC.

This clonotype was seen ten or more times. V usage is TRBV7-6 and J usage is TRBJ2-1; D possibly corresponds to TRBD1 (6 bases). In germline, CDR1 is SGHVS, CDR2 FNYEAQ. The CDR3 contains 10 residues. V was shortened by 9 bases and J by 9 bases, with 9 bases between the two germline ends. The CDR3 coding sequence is TGTGCCAGAATCAGGGGTGAGCAGTTCTTC. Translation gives CARIRGEQFF.

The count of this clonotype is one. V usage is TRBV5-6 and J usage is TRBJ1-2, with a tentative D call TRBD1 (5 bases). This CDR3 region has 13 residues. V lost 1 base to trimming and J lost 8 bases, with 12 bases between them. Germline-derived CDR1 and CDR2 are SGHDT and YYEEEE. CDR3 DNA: TGTGCCAGCAGCTTGAACAGGCGTCGCGGCTACACCTTC. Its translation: CASSLNRRRGYTF.

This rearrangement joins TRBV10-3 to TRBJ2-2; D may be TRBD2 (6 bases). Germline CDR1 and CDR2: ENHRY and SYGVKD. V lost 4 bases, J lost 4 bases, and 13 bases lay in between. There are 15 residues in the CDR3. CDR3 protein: CAISAGVRGTGELFF. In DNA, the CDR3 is TGTGCCATCAGTGCTGGAGTGCGGGGCACCGGGGAGCTGTTTTTT.

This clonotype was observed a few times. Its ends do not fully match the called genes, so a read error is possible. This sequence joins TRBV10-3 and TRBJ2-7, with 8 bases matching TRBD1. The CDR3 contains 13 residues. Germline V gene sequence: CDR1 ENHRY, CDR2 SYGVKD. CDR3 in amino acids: CAISIEKGTGPLF. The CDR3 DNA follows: TGTGCCATCAGTATCGAAAAAGGGACAGGCCCACTCTTC.

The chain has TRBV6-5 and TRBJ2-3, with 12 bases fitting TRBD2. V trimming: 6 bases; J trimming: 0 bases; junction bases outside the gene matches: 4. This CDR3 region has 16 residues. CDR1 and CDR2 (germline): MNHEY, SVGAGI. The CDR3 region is CASSRTSGTSTDTQYF. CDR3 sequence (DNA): TGTGCCAGCAGCAGGACTAGCGGGACGAGCACAGATACGCAGTATTTT.

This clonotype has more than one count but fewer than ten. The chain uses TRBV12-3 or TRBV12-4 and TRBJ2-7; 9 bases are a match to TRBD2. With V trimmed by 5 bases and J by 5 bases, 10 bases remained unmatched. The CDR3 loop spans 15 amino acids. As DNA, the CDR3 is TGTGCCAGCAGTCCCCCTAGCGGGATTGCCCACGAGCAGTACTTC. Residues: CASSPPSGIAHEQYF.

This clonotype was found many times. For the CDR3, the DNA is TGTGCCACCAGTGATTCGCGGACAGGTGTCCACGAGCAGTACTTC. Translation gives CATSDSRTGVHEQYF. V usage is TRBV24-1 and J usage is TRBJ2-7; 7 bases match TRBD1. V was pared by 2 bases and J by 5 bases, with 8 bases of the junction left unmatched. Per germline, CDR1 KGHDR and CDR2 SFDVKD. This CDR3 comprises 15 residues.

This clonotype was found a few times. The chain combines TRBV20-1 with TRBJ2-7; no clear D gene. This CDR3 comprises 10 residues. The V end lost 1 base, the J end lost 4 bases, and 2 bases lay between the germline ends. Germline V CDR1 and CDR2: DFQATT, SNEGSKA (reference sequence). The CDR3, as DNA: TGCAGTGCTAGAGCATACGAGCAGTACTTC. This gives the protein CSARAYEQYF.

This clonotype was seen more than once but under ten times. CDR3 DNA sequence: TGCGCCAGCAGCCACCTACAGGGTAGCACAGATACGCAGTATTTT. The encoded protein is CASSHLQGSTDTQYF. V usage is TRBV4-1 and J usage is TRBJ2-3; a weak D match, TRBD1 (6 bases). CDR3 length equals 15 residues. Per the germline V gene, CDR1 is MGHRA and CDR2 is YSYEKL. The V end lost 3 bases, the J end lost 0 bases, and 10 bases lay between the germline ends.

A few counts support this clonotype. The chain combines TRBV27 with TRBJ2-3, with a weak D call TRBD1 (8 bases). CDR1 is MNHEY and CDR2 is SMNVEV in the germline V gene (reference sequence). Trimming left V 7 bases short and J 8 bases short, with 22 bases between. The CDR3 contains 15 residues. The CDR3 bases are TGTGCCAGCACACAGAACAGGGGGGGGCAAGGTACGCAGTATTTT. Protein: CASTQNRGGQGTQYF.

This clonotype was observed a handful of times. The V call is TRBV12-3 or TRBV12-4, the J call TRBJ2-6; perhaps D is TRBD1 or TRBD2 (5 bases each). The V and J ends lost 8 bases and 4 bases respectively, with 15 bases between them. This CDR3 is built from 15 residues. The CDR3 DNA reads TGTGCCAGCGGGGAGACAGTGTACGGGGCCAACGTCCTGACTTTC. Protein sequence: CASGETVYGANVLTF.

The CDR3 DNA follows: TGTGCCAGCAGTGACGTGTGGAGTAGCTCCTACAATGAGCAGTTCTTC. The encoded protein is CASSDVWSSSYNEQFF. The chain recombines TRBV2 with TRBJ2-1; no clear D. The CDR3 has 16 amino acids. V was cut by 3 bases and J by 0 bases, with 12 bases left in between. Germline V CDR1 and CDR2: SNHLY, FYNNEI.

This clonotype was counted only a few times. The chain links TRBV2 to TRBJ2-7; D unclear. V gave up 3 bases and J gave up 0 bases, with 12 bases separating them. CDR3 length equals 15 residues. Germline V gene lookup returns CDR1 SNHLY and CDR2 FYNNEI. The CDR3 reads CASSDSPASSYEQYF. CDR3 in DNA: TGTGCCAGCAGTGATTCGCCAGCCAGCTCCTACGAGCAGTACTTC.

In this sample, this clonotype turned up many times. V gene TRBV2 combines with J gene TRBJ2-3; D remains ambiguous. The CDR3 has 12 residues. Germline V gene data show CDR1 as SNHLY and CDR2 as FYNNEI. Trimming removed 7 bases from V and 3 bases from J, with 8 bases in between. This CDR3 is CASKVETDTQYF. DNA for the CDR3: TGTGCCAGCAAGGTGGAGACAGATACGCAGTATTTT. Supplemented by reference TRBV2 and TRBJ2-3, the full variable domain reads EPEVTQTPSHQVTQMGQEVILRCVPISNHLYFYWYRQILGQKVEFLVSFYNNEISEKSEIFDDQFSVERPDGSNFTLKIRSTKLEDSAMYFCASKVETDTQYFGPGTRLTVL.